The 10 T cell receptor beta chains below all came from one sample that was sequenced in a study of CD8 T cells in ankylosing spondylitis. Study outcomes and limitations: Apparently characteristic of ankylosing spondylitis blood was a TCR beta motif (eight highly homologous variants).

TCRdb re-called the 5' RACE reads with MiXCR, one entry per CDR3 protein. The sample carries about 210,000 distinct CDR3 sequences, 6% to 8.5% recorded once. For these TCRs, the target antigens are not known. The material sequenced was blood, either unsorted or a sorted T cell fraction (not recorded which). Receptors originate from a male donor with ankylosing spondylitis.

In its sample, this clonotype was seen many times. This chain uses TRBV12-3 or TRBV12-4 with TRBJ2-3; unclear D gene. Trimming took off 1 base at V and 4 bases at J, with 6 bases between the two ends. This CDR3 spans 13 amino acids. CDR3 loop: CASSLGVPDTQYF. CDR3 bases: TGTGCCAGCAGTTTAGGGGTCCCAGATACGCAGTATTTT.

This chain links TRBV6-2 or TRBV6-3 with TRBJ2-3; 7 bases are a match to TRBD1. The V gene end was trimmed by 4 bases and the J gene end by 2 bases; junction bases not matched to a gene: 9. The CDR3 is 16 amino acids. Per germline, CDR1 MNHEY and CDR2 SVGEGT. The CDR3 coding sequence is TGTGCCAGCAGTTGGACAGGCCCTTTCTCCACAGATACGCAGTATTTT. Encoded protein: CASSWTGPFSTDTQYF.

This clonotype was detected ten times or more. The chain combines TRBV7-9 with TRBJ2-7; D unresolved. CDR1 and CDR2 from the germline V gene are SEHNR and FQNEAQ (reference sequence). The CDR3 totals 13 residues. V shed 3 bases and J shed 6 bases, with 12 bases lying between them. As DNA, the CDR3 is TGTGCCAGCAGCTTGGTAGGACCCTTCGAGCAGTACTTC. Its protein is CASSLVGPFEQYF.

This clonotype was found many times. The chain uses TRBV4-1 and TRBJ2-1; TRBD2 matches 7 bases. The CDR3 loop spans 17 amino acids. Germline loops: CDR1 MGHRA, CDR2 YSYEKL. The V gene end was trimmed by 0 bases and the J gene end by 5 bases; junction bases not matched to a gene: 10. CDR3 loop: CASSQERLVAGNNEQFF. The CDR3 DNA reads TGCGCCAGCAGCCAAGAGAGGTTGGTAGCGGGTAACAATGAGCAGTTCTTC.

In this sample, this clonotype turned up a few times. The rearrangement links TRBV3-1 to TRBJ2-2; D is unclear. Germline V lookup: CDR1 LGHDT, CDR2 YNNKEL (reference sequence). The CDR3 contains 17 residues. Trimming took 0 bases from V and 1 from J, leaving 12 bases between them. CDR3 nucleotides: TGTGCCAGCAGCCAAGATCTGAGACAATTGAACACCGGGGAGCTGTTTTTT. Amino acids: CASSQDLRQLNTGELFF.

This clonotype was observed many times. This chain joins TRBV27 and TRBJ1-1; 8 positions agree with TRBD1. The CDR3 sequence is 14 residues long. Looked up from germline, CDR1 is MNHEY and CDR2 is SMNVEV (reference sequence). J lost 4 bases, V lost 5 bases, and 6 bases had no gene match. The DNA for the CDR3 is TGTGCCAGCAGTCGCTACAGGGGGAGCACTGAAGCTTTCTTT. Translation: CASSRYRGSTEAFF.

This clonotype has a count of ten or more. The chain uses TRBV11-2 and TRBJ2-1, with D perhaps TRBD2 (5 bases). Germline CDR1 is SGHAT and CDR2 is FQNNGV. There are 15 residues in the CDR3. V was trimmed by 5 bases and J by 9 bases, leaving 20 bases between them. In DNA form, the CDR3 reads TGTGCCAGCAGCCCACTAGTTTCCATACTCGGTGAGCAGTTCTTC. The encoded protein is CASSPLVSILGEQFF.

Ten or more counts support this clonotype. This chain links TRBV7-2 with TRBJ1-1; D gene uncertain. This CDR3 has 13 residues. Per the germline V gene, CDR1 is SGHTA and CDR2 is FQGNSA. Trimming took 2 bases from V and 8 from J, leaving 12 bases between them. CDR3 residues: CASSLRGPAEAFF. DNA of the CDR3: TGTGCCAGCAGCTTACGGGGTCCAGCCGAAGCTTTCTTT.

The chain links TRBV6-2 or TRBV6-3 to TRBJ2-3; 12 nucleotides agree with TRBD2. With 1 base clipped from V and 4 bases from J, the junction kept 6 bases outside the gene matches. The CDR3 totals 17 residues. CDR1 is MNHEY and CDR2 is SVGEGT in the germline V gene. CDR3 sequence: CASSYWASGGDADTQYF. The CDR3 bases are TGTGCCAGCAGTTACTGGGCTAGCGGGGGGGACGCAGATACGCAGTATTTT.

The V gene is TRBV6-2 or TRBV6-3, the J gene TRBJ2-1; 7 bases are shared with TRBD2. This CDR3 is built from 14 residues. The V gene end was trimmed by 7 bases and the J gene end by 4 bases; junction bases not matched to a gene: 7. CDR1 is MNHEY, CDR2 SVGEGT, per germline. In nucleotides, the CDR3 is TGTGCCAGCATCAGAGCGGGGCCATACAATGAGCAGTTCTTC. Translation: CASIRAGPYNEQFF.